This T cell receptor beta chain emerged from a study of T cells after posttransplantation cyclophosphamide. General study points: Recipient CMV seropositivity and CMV reactivation strongly tracked TRB clonality. Blood and skin or GI T cell repertoires showed limited TRB overlap. Later post-transplant blood repertoires were often dominated by donor CD8+ memory clones.

Clones were read by immunoSEQ multiplex PCR, and TCRdb kept only the in-frame ones, dropping some. The repertoire consists of 24,000 or so clones, none detected only once. Germline CDR1 is SGHTA and CDR2 is FQGTGA. Deletions cut 6 bases from V and 2 bases from J, with 19 bases between. There are 17 residues in the CDR3. Treatment was busulfan-fludarabine conditioning, a marrow graft, and cyclophosphamide on days +3 and +4. This clone was observed at least ten times. Its antigen remains unidentified. The sequencing here drew on PBMCs, taken after allogeneic stem cell transplant with posttransplant cyclophosphamide. The chain couples TRBV7-3 to TRBJ2-2; TRBD2 might be the D (6 bases). The clonotype was recovered from a male patient between 18 and 35 years old who received an allogeneic stem cell transplant from a related donor, was CMV-positive, and had no GVHD. The graft donor may have given rise to some T cells. The CDR3, as DNA: TGTGCCAGCAGTCTAATAGGGGTAGCGGCCAACACCGGGGAGCTGTTTTTT. This encodes CASSLIGVAANTGELFF.